This passage covers 26 T cell receptor beta chains from one sample sequenced in a study of identifying expanded T cells in peripheral blood. Measured with immunoSEQ multiplex PCR; TCRdb has only the in-frame clones, and not every one. The sample carries tens of thousands of clones, 70% to 90% recorded once. Sequencing used blood. These receptor sequences come from a person aged 18-70 years in good health.

The chain carries TRBV27 and TRBJ2-3; D is possibly TRBD2 (5 bases). The germline CDR1 and CDR2 sequences are MNHEY and SMNVEV (reference sequence). The CDR3 covers 14 residues. Trimming removed 3 bases from V and 3 bases from J, with 10 bases in between. The CDR3 nucleotides read TGTGCCAGCAGTTTCGGGCTAGCAACAGATACGCAGTATTTT. Translating gives CASSFGLATDTQYF.

V and J are TRBV19 and TRBJ2-6, with D unresolved. This CDR3 is 15 amino acids long. In germline, CDR1 is LNHDA, CDR2 SQIVND (reference sequence). V shed 3 bases and J shed 0 bases, with 6 bases lying between them. The CDR3, as DNA: TGTGCCAGTAGTATGGCTCACTCTGGGGCCAACGTCCTGACTTTC. Its translation: CASSMAHSGANVLTF.

The chain has TRBV6-1 and TRBJ1-3; D perhaps matches TRBD1 (6 bases). The CDR3 is made up of 16 amino acids. Between the trimmed V and J ends, which lost 0 bases and 7 bases, there was a span of 16 bases. Germline-derived CDR1 and CDR2 are MNHNS and SASEGT. CDR3 in amino acids: CASSEASQGRRNTIYF. The CDR3 DNA reads TGTGCCAGCAGTGAAGCGTCACAGGGAAGGAGGAACACCATATATTTT.

This chain uses TRBV7-2 with TRBJ1-1, with a tentative D call TRBD1 (6 bases). V lost 3 bases, J lost 1 base, and 12 bases lay in between. The CDR3 totals 15 residues. Germline assignment: CDR1 SGHTA and CDR2 FQGNSA. The CDR3 DNA reads TGTGCCAGCAGCTTGGCCGGAGGGGGGAACACTGAAGCTTTCTTT. It is translated as CASSLAGGGNTEAFF.

In its sample, this clone was seen once. The chain has TRBV5-1 and TRBJ2-7; a possible D gene is TRBD1 (6 bases). The V and J ends lost 4 bases and 0 bases respectively, with 17 bases between them. Looked up from germline, CDR1 is SGHRS and CDR2 is YFSETQ. There are 16 residues in the CDR3. The CDR3 DNA sequence: TGCGCCAGCAGCGCCGAATCCGGGACATCCTCCTACGAGCAGTACTTC. This gives the protein CASSAESGTSSYEQYF. Drawing the rest from reference TRBV5-1 and TRBJ2-7, the complete variable domain is KAGVTQTPRYLIKTRGQQVTLSCSPISGHRSVSWYQQTPGQGLQFLFEYFSETQRNKGNFPGRFSGRQFSNSRSEMNVSTLELGDSALYLCASSAESGTSSYEQYFGPGTRLTVT.

The CDR3 DNA is TGTGCCAGCAGCCCACAGGGGACAGGGCGTGGCTACACCTTC. This sequence encodes CASSPQGTGRGYTF. The chain recombines TRBV7-2 with TRBJ1-2; TRBD1 aligns across 9 bases. Unmatched junction bases numbered 8, after V lost 5 bases and J lost 7 bases. The CDR3 length is 14 residues. Germline V CDR1 and CDR2: SGHTA, FQGNSA.

This chain links TRBV7-3 with TRBJ2-7; 7 bases fit TRBD1. Germline V lookup: CDR1 SGHTA, CDR2 FQGTGA. The J segment lost 3 bases and the V segment lost 5 bases, leaving 10 bases of the junction unmatched. The CDR3 length is 15 residues. This CDR3 is CASSRSPDRNYEQYF. CDR3 DNA: TGTGCCAGCAGCAGGAGTCCGGACAGGAACTACGAGCAGTACTTC.

This chain joins TRBV20-1 and TRBJ1-2; D is unresolved. The CDR3 is made up of 10 amino acids. The V gene lost 6 bases and the J gene lost 3 bases, with 5 bases spanning the gap. In germline, CDR1 is DFQATT, CDR2 SNEGSKA (reference sequence). Here the CDR3 reads CSAFHYGYTF. The DNA for the CDR3 is TGCAGTGCGTTTCACTATGGCTACACCTTC.

The chain employs TRBV13 and TRBJ2-7, with TRBD2 identical over 10 bases. The trim removed 4 bases at V and 7 bases at J, leaving 13 bases unmatched. The CDR3 is made up of 16 amino acids. Germline assignment: CDR1 PRHDT and CDR2 FYEKMQ (reference sequence). The CDR3 DNA reads as TGTGCCAGCAGCTCATCCCCGCTAGCGGGAGCGGGGGAGCAGTACTTC. As protein: CASSSSPLAGAGEQYF. The whole variable domain, remainder taken from reference TRBV13 and TRBJ2-7, is AAGVIQSPRHLIKEKRETATLKCYPIPRHDTVYWYQQGPGQDPQFLISFYEKMQSDKGSIPDRFSAQQFSDYHSELNMSSLELGDSALYFCASSSSPLAGAGEQYFGPGTRLTVT.

The chain recombines TRBV21-1 with TRBJ2-5; the D call of TRBD1 is as the table states it, not checked on the DNA. TRBV21-1 is annotated as a pseudogene. The CDR3 extends over 17 amino acids. CDR3 DNA: TGTGCCAGCAGCAAAGCGAGCCCGGGAATCAGGGGAGAGACCCAGTACTTC. It codes for CASSKASPGIRGETQYF.

This clone occurred once. The chain recombines TRBV21-1 with TRBJ2-7; the D call of TRBD2 is as the table states it, not checked on the DNA. TRBV21-1 is tagged as a pseudogene. The CDR3 sequence is 18 residues long. This chain's CDR3 is CASSESRWVSGGAYEQYF. As DNA, the CDR3 is TGTGCCAGCAGCGAATCTAGGTGGGTTAGCGGGGGTGCCTACGAGCAGTACTTC.

The chain combines TRBV9 with TRBJ2-1; TRBD2 agrees at 14 bases. The germline V gene encodes CDR1 SGDLS and CDR2 YYNGEE. V dropped 1 base and J dropped 5; count of bases not matched to a gene: 11. CDR3 length: 19 residues. The CDR3 sequence is CASSVPGTSGGNVDNEQFF. The CDR3 nucleotides are TGTGCCAGCAGCGTACCTGGGACTAGCGGGGGTAATGTCGACAATGAGCAGTTCTTC.

The chain carries TRBV19 and TRBJ2-1, with TRBD1 matching over 8 bases. The CDR3 totals 16 residues. The germline CDR1 and CDR2 sequences are LNHDA and SQIVND (reference sequence). With 5 bases clipped from V and 1 base from J, the junction kept 7 bases outside the gene matches. The CDR3 here is CASSPTGTGSYNEQFF. The CDR3 DNA is TGTGCCAGTAGTCCTACCGGGACAGGTTCCTACAATGAGCAGTTCTTC.

This clone was detected only a few times. The chain uses TRBV6-1 and TRBJ1-6; D gene ambiguous. CDR3 length: 13 residues. Germline-derived CDR1 and CDR2 are MNHNS and SASEGT. V lost 4 bases and J 14 bases, leaving 15 bases between the germline ends. The CDR3 sequence: CASSGGGEATLHF. The CDR3 DNA follows: TGTGCCAGCAGTGGGGGTGGGGAGGCAACCCTCCACTTT.

The CDR3 loop is CASSLTRGYGYTF. Here the CDR3 DNA reads TGTGCCAGCAGTTTAACCAGGGGCTATGGCTACACCTTC. V gene TRBV27 combines with J gene TRBJ1-2; a possible D gene is TRBD1 (6 bases). The germline V and J ends were trimmed by 2 bases and 4 bases, with 8 bases remaining between them. The CDR3 sequence is 13 residues long. In germline, CDR1 is MNHEY, CDR2 SMNVEV (reference sequence).

This clone was detected only a few times. The rearrangement links TRBV5-1 to TRBJ1-2; no definite D call. The germline CDR1 and CDR2 sequences are SGHRS and YFSETQ. This CDR3 has 14 residues. The V gene lost 4 bases and the J gene lost 10 bases, with 20 bases spanning the gap. CDR3 sequence reads: CASSRFEDGRFYTF. The CDR3 DNA is TGCGCCAGCAGCCGGTTTGAAGATGGACGGTTCTACACCTTC. Drawing the rest from reference TRBV5-1 and TRBJ1-2, the complete variable domain is KAGVTQTPRYLIKTRGQQVTLSCSPISGHRSVSWYQQTPGQGLQFLFEYFSETQRNKGNFPGRFSGRQFSNSRSEMNVSTLELGDSALYLCASSRFEDGRFYTFGSGTRLTVV.

CDR3 bases: TGTGCCAGCAGCTTCACGTCCCAAGAGACCCAGTACTTC. It is translated as CASSFTSQETQYF. The V call is TRBV5-8, the J call TRBJ2-5; no clear D gene. The germline V gene encodes CDR1 SGHTS and CDR2 YDEGEE. CDR3 size: 13 residues. V shed 2 bases and J shed 1 base, with 6 bases lying between them.

This clone was seen just once. This sequence joins TRBV6-1 and TRBJ1-1; no clear D gene. There are 16 residues in the CDR3. Germline CDR1 MNHNS, CDR2 SASEGT. V was pared by 2 bases and J by 1 base, with 14 bases between. The CDR3 DNA reads as TGTGCCAGCAGTGAAATTTGGGCAGCGACGAACACTGAAGCTTTCTTT. Its protein product is CASSEIWAATNTEAFF.

The chain joins TRBV7-9 to TRBJ2-3; weak D call: TRBD1 (6 bases). The germline V gene encodes CDR1 SEHNR and CDR2 FQNEAQ (reference sequence). The CDR3 totals 15 residues. Trimming left V 5 bases short and J 5 bases short, with 17 bases between. CDR3 DNA: TGTGCCAGCAGCCGCCCCGGGACAAGGGGAGATACGCAGTATTTT. Translating gives CASSRPGTRGDTQYF.

This clone was counted once. V is TRBV5-4 and J is TRBJ2-1, with D maybe TRBD2 (6 bases). This CDR3 is 17 amino acids long. Germline V lookup: CDR1 SGHNT, CDR2 YYREEE (reference sequence). The germline V and J ends were trimmed by 0 bases and 0 bases, with 13 bases remaining between them. Here the CDR3 DNA reads TGTGCCAGCAGCTTGGGAGGGGCGGGGAGCTCCTACAATGAGCAGTTCTTC. Translation: CASSLGGAGSSYNEQFF.

The chain couples TRBV6-1 to TRBJ1-2, with a possible D match to TRBD1 (5 bases). Per germline, CDR1 MNHNS and CDR2 SASEGT. There are 12 residues in the CDR3. V shed 6 bases and J shed 5 bases, with 10 bases lying between them. The CDR3 here is CASRKGHYGYTF. The CDR3 DNA reads as TGTGCCAGCAGGAAAGGACATTATGGCTACACCTTC.

The genes are TRBV9 and TRBJ2-3; a possible D gene is TRBD2 (6 bases). The CDR3 has 16 residues. Germline CDR1 SGDLS, CDR2 YYNGEE. With 0 bases removed from V and 6 bases from J, the gap between germline ends came to 17 bases. CDR3 in DNA: TGTGCCAGCAGCGTAGTGGGGCGGGACTGGAGCGATACGCAGTATTTT. This codes for CASSVVGRDWSDTQYF.

This chain links TRBV10-2 with TRBJ1-1; D ambiguous. Trimming left V 1 base short and J 1 base short, with 4 bases between. Germline V gene sequence: CDR1 WSHSY, CDR2 SAAADI. The CDR3 is 13 amino acids. This CDR3 reads CASSELGNTEAFF. The CDR3 DNA follows: TGCGCCAGCAGTGAGTTGGGGAACACTGAAGCTTTCTTT.

CDR3 region: CASSVRGRSYNEQFF. CDR3 in DNA: TGTGCCAGCAGTGTCAGGGGGAGGTCCTACAATGAGCAGTTCTTC. The chain employs TRBV2 and TRBJ2-1; TRBD1 might be the D (7 bases). The germline gives CDR1 SNHLY, CDR2 FYNNEI. CDR3 length equals 15 residues. The V and J ends lost 4 bases and 1 base respectively, with 11 bases between them.

The V gene is TRBV18, the J gene TRBJ2-6; no clear D gene. The CDR3 totals 21 residues. Trimming cost V 1 base and J 0 bases, with 22 bases left between them. Germline-derived CDR1 and CDR2 are KGHSH and LQKENI. Here the CDR3 DNA reads TGTGCCAGCTCACCACTAATCCCGGCACGATTCTCTAACTCTGGGGCCAACGTCCTGACTTTC. It yields the protein CASSPLIPARFSNSGANVLTF.

This clone was observed once. V usage is TRBV7-8 and J usage is TRBJ2-1; TRBD2 matches 13 bases. This CDR3 spans 15 amino acids. After removal of 5 bases from V and 10 bases from J, the junction contained 8 bases not matched to a gene. Germline CDR1 SGHVS, CDR2 FQNEAQ. CDR3 in amino acids: CASSNTGTSGAEQFF. In DNA form, the CDR3 reads TGTGCCAGCAGCAATACCGGGACTAGCGGGGCCGAGCAGTTCTTC. Complete variable domain (other parts from reference TRBV7-8 and TRBJ2-1): GAGVSQSPRYKVAKRGQDVALRCDPISGHVSLFWYQQALGQGPEFLTYFQNEAQLDKSGLPSDRFFAERPEGSVSTLKIQRTQQEDSAVYLCASSNTGTSGAEQFFGPGTRLTVL.